Listed below are T cell receptor beta chains from one sample, sequenced in a study of Graves' ophthalmopathy and Graves' hyperthyroidism. TCRdb reanalysed the multiplex PCR reads using MiXCR and keeps one entry per CDR3 protein. Seen here are 650,000 to 900,000 distinct CDR3 sequences, 40% observed once, and the top ten hold 40% to 45%. Source material: peripheral blood. These receptors were collected from an adult man with Graves' ophthalmopathy. Each CDR3 is given with its conserved first and last residue. D genes are given only for firm matches. Size is omitted from some rows. Given values are once, few, many or a class for expanded clones.

-	TRBJ1-2	TRBD1	TRBV29-1	CSQTQGAGGYTF	TGCAGCCAGACACAGGGGGCTGGAGGCTACACCTTC
many	TRBJ1-5	-	TRBV2	CASSEWDSNQPQHF	TGTGCCAGCAGTGAATGGGATAGCAATCAGCCCCAGCATTTT
once	TRBJ1-5	-	TRBV20-1	CSASGTGQPQHF	TGCAGTGCGTCCGGGACTGGACAGCCCCAGCATTTT
many	TRBJ1-2	TRBD1	TRBV12-3/TRBV12-4	CASSLAGTGGLGYTF	TGTGCCAGCAGCTTAGCCGGGACAGGGGGCCTTGGCTACACCTTC
-	TRBJ2-2	TRBD1	TRBV19	CVSSPDRVINTGELFF	TGTGTCAGCTCCCCCGACAGGGTCATTAACACCGGGGAGCTGTTTTTT
-	TRBJ1-3	-	TRBV2	CASSDPGTNSGNTIYF	TGTGCCAGCAGTGATCCCGGGACCAACTCTGGAAACACCATATATTTT
-	TRBJ1-1	-	TRBV2	CASSDSRDRNTEAFF	TGTGCCAGCAGTGATTCCCGGGACCGGAACACTGAAGCTTTCTTT
many	TRBJ2-6	-	TRBV6-5	CASMVVGGGANVLTF	TGTGCCAGCATGGTGGTAGGGGGTGGGGCCAACGTCCTGACTTTC
-	TRBJ2-7	-	TRBV2	CASGGFDLSYEQYF	TGTGCCAGCGGGGGATTCGACCTCTCCTACGAGCAGTACTTC
-	TRBJ1-2	TRBD1	TRBV12-3/TRBV12-4	CASSLQGAHGYTF	TGTGCCAGCAGTTTACAGGGGGCGCATGGCTACACCTTC
few	TRBJ2-5	TRBD2	TRBV24-1	CATSDSPPGGDQETQYF	TGTGCCACCAGTGATTCACCACCGGGGGGGGACCAAGAGACCCAGTACTTC
-	TRBJ1-1	-	TRBV7-9	CASGLMPGDNTEAFF	TGTGCCAGCGGCTTAATGCCAGGAGACAACACTGAAGCTTTCTTT
once	TRBJ1-5	-	TRBV7-2	CASSQEGNSNQPQHF	TGTGCCAGCAGCCAAGAAGGGAACAGCAATCAGCCCCAGCATTTT
many	TRBJ1-2	TRBD1	TRBV15	CATSRGGTGGWTNYGYTF	TGTGCCACCAGCAGAGGAGGGACAGGGGGCTGGACTAACTATGGCTACACCTTC
-	TRBJ1-4	-	TRBV29-1	CSGEKLFF	TGCAGCGGTGAAAAACTGTTTTTT
few	TRBJ2-5	TRBD1	TRBV6-5	CASTTSSPGQGPTQYF	TGTGCCAGCACGACAAGTTCCCCGGGACAGGGCCCTACCCAGTACTTC
-	TRBJ2-5	TRBD1	TRBV5-1	CASSSDRVRVGETQYF	TGTGCCAGCAGCTCGGACAGGGTCAGAGTAGGAGAGACCCAGTACTTC
-	TRBJ2-7	-	TRBV12-3/TRBV12-4	CASRRTDRYEQYF	TGTGCCAGCAGGCGGACGGATAGATACGAGCAGTACTTC
-	TRBJ2-6	TRBD2	TRBV20-1	CSARDHPGRASGANVLTF	TGCAGTGCTAGAGATCATCCAGGGAGGGCCTCTGGGGCCAACGTCCTGACTTTC
-	TRBJ2-5	-	TRBV6-5	CASSQYMDQETQYF	TGTGCCAGCAGCCAATATATGGACCAAGAGACCCAGTACTTC
once	TRBJ2-2	-	TRBV25-1	CASSTNRVTGELFF	TGTGCCAGCAGCACTAACAGGGTCACCGGGGAGCTGTTTTTT
once	TRBJ2-5	-	TRBV12-3/TRBV12-4	CASSFEKEEFIWKETQYF	TGTGCCAGCAGTTTTGAAAAAGAGGAGTTCATCTGGAAAGAGACCCAGTACTTC
many	TRBJ2-2	-	TRBV7-9	CASSLSGELFF	TGTGCCAGCAGCTTATCCGGGGAGCTGTTTTTT
few	TRBJ2-7	-	TRBV20-1	CSARGTAKVNEQYF	TGCAGTGCTAGAGGGACTGCGAAGGTCAACGAGCAGTACTTC
-	TRBJ1-2	-	TRBV12-3/TRBV12-4	CASSQVSGGYGYTF	TGTGCCAGCAGCCAAGTATCCGGGGGCTATGGCTACACCTTC
many	TRBJ1-6	TRBD1	TRBV10-3	CAIRQGSLPNSPLHF	TGTGCCATTCGACAGGGGTCGCTCCCAAATTCACCCCTCCACTTT
-	TRBJ1-2	-	TRBV15	CATSRAGRGRSYTF	TGTGCCACCAGCAGAGCGGGAAGGGGAAGGAGCTACACCTTC
many	TRBJ1-3	TRBD1	TRBV7-9	CASSLEGQLSGNTIYF	TGTGCCAGCAGCTTAGAGGGACAGCTCTCTGGAAACACCATATATTTT
many	TRBJ1-4	-	TRBV7-6	CASSLQGNEKLFF	TGTGCCAGCAGCTTACAGGGTAACGAAAAACTGTTTTTT
-	TRBJ2-5	TRBD1	TRBV12-3/TRBV12-4	CASSPGQGNAQPQYF	TGTGCCAGCAGTCCTGGACAGGGCAATGCTCAGCCCCAGTACTTC
many	TRBJ1-5	-	TRBV20-1	CSAVTDGDQPQHF	TGCAGTGCCGTGACCGACGGGGATCAGCCCCAGCATTTT